A single sample is the source of the 19 T cell receptor beta chains below, sequenced in a study of T cells after yellow fever vaccination. TCRdb used MiXCR to reprocess the 5' RACE reads, holding one entry per CDR3 protein. The table includes just under 600,000 distinct CDR3 sequences, approximately 13% detected once. This sample comprised PBMCs, obtained on the day of the yellow fever booster vaccination. The source of these receptors is a young man who received the YFV17D yellow fever vaccine.

The gene calls are TRBV6-2 or TRBV6-3 and TRBJ2-1; 9 nucleotides agree with TRBD1. CDR3 length: 15 amino acids. Germline-derived CDR1 and CDR2 are MNHEY and SVGEGT. V was pared by 6 bases and J by 1 base, with 4 bases of the junction left unmatched. CDR3: CASRTGTGSYNEQFF. The CDR3 DNA reads as TGTGCCAGCAGAACCGGGACAGGGTCCTACAATGAGCAGTTCTTC.

This clonotype was observed a handful of times. The chain is built from TRBV30 and TRBJ2-2; no reliable D call. Trimming took off 5 bases at V and 5 bases at J, with 15 bases between the two ends. CDR1 GTSNPN and CDR2 SVGIG come from the germline V gene (reference sequence). CDR3 length: 14 amino acids. The CDR3, as DNA: TGTGCCTGGGTGTCAACCATCCTGACCGGGGAGCTGTTTTTT. Its translation is CAWVSTILTGELFF.

This clonotype appeared a few times. The gene calls are TRBV6-5 and TRBJ2-5; TRBD1 matches 10 bases. Germline-derived CDR1 and CDR2 are MNHEY and SVGAGI. The V gene end was trimmed by 4 bases and the J gene end by 5 bases; junction bases not matched to a gene: 7. The CDR3 runs to 15 residues. The DNA of the CDR3 is TGTGCCAGCAGTTTCCCGACAGGGGGCAAGGAGACCCAGTACTTC. Its translation is CASSFPTGGKETQYF.

This clonotype occurred a few times. V gene TRBV9 combines with J gene TRBJ2-1; 7 bases match TRBD2. From germline, CDR1 is SGDLS and CDR2 YYNGEE. V lost 0 bases, J lost 4 bases, and 7 bases stayed unmatched. The CDR3 contains 16 residues. The CDR3 DNA follows: TGTGCCAGCAGCGTAGGGGCAAGCGGGGCGTACAATGAGCAGTTCTTC. Translation: CASSVGASGAYNEQFF.

This clonotype came up many times. The CDR3, as DNA: TGCAGTGCTAGAGATCGTCGGCCGATCGCGCCCGGGGAGCTGTTTTTT. Residues: CSARDRRPIAPGELFF. This chain joins TRBV20-1 and TRBJ2-2, with unresolved D. Looked up from germline, CDR1 is DFQATT and CDR2 is SNEGSKA (reference sequence). The CDR3 length is 16 residues. V lost 0 bases and J 6 bases, leaving 17 bases between the germline ends.

This chain links TRBV20-1 with TRBJ2-1; 8 nucleotides agree with TRBD2. Germline CDR1 reads DFQATT; CDR2 reads SNEGSKA (reference sequence). V was clipped by 3 bases and J by 8 bases; unmatched bases: 9. The CDR3 runs to 14 residues. This CDR3 reads CSARYGRATHEQFF. For the CDR3, the DNA is TGCAGTGCTAGGTACGGGAGGGCCACCCATGAGCAGTTCTTC.

This clonotype was seen once. CDR3 in amino acids: CASSLGLNYNEQFF. The CDR3 nucleotides read TGCGCCAGCAGCTTAGGACTCAATTACAATGAGCAGTTCTTC. The chain is built from TRBV5-1 and TRBJ2-1, with a tentative D call TRBD2 (5 bases). CDR3 size: 14 residues. The V end lost 2 bases, the J end lost 4 bases, and 10 bases lay between the germline ends. The germline gives CDR1 SGHRS, CDR2 YFSETQ.

This chain joins TRBV12-3 or TRBV12-4 and TRBJ1-2; the D gene is possibly TRBD1 (5 bases). V lost 3 bases and J 2 bases, leaving 10 bases between the germline ends. This CDR3 has 14 amino acids. The CDR3 DNA follows: TGTGCCAGCAGTTTCCAGACAGTAAACTATGGCTACACCTTC. Protein product: CASSFQTVNYGYTF.

There are many counts of this clonotype. The chain carries TRBV6-5 and TRBJ2-2; a weak D match, TRBD2 (5 bases). The CDR3 is made up of 12 amino acids. CDR1 is MNHEY and CDR2 is SVGAGI in the germline V gene. V lost 6 bases to trimming and J lost 5 bases, with 7 bases between them. CDR3 in DNA: TGTGCCAGCAGACGGGGAACCGGGGAGCTGTTTTTT. This encodes CASRRGTGELFF.

This clonotype was seen a few times. This chain joins TRBV7-9 and TRBJ2-1; no clear D. The V and J ends lost 2 bases and 7 bases respectively, with 18 bases between them. The CDR3 runs 16 residues. Germline CDR1 is SEHNR and CDR2 is FQNEAQ (reference sequence). The CDR3 DNA is TGTGCCAGCAGCTTACGCTCGGTTGGGTCTGGTAATGAGCAGTTCTTC. Amino acid sequence: CASSLRSVGSGNEQFF.

V and J are TRBV6-1 and TRBJ2-3; D possibly uses TRBD1 or TRBD2 (5 bases each). With 6 bases removed from V and 2 bases from J, the gap between germline ends came to 12 bases. The CDR3 extends over 14 amino acids. CDR1 and CDR2 from the germline V gene are MNHNS and SASEGT. CDR3 in DNA: TGTGCCAGCAGATCGTGGGACCACACAGATACGCAGTATTTT. Translating gives CASRSWDHTDTQYF.

In this sample, this clonotype turned up many times. This chain uses TRBV10-3 with TRBJ2-1; tentatively, D is TRBD1 or TRBD2 (5 bases each). CDR1 ENHRY and CDR2 SYGVKD come from the germline V gene. The CDR3 is 16 amino acids. The V end lost 4 bases, the J end lost 8 bases, and 21 bases lay between the germline ends. CDR3: CAISGAPGTNDHEQFF. For the CDR3, the DNA is TGTGCCATCAGTGGCGCTCCCGGGACGAACGACCATGAGCAGTTCTTC.

This rearrangement joins TRBV11-1 to TRBJ2-2, with a weak D call TRBD1 (5 bases). The germline V and J ends were trimmed by 4 bases and 5 bases, with 14 bases remaining between them. This CDR3 spans 15 amino acids. CDR1 is SGHAT, CDR2 FQDESV, per germline (reference sequence). The CDR3 region is CASSSDISDTGELFF. The DNA of the CDR3 is TGTGCCAGCAGCTCGGACATTTCCGATACCGGGGAGCTGTTTTTT.

This clonotype was observed a few times. CDR3 in DNA: TGTGCCAGCAGCAATTGGTTGGAGGATGAGCAGTTCTTC. Amino acid sequence: CASSNWLEDEQFF. This chain uses TRBV7-9 with TRBJ2-1, with TRBD2 as a possible D gene (5 bases). From germline, CDR1 is SEHNR and CDR2 FQNEAQ (reference sequence). V lost 5 bases, J lost 8 bases, and 13 bases lay in between. CDR3 length: 13 residues.

This clonotype was counted only a few times. The rearrangement joins TRBV5-6 to TRBJ2-7; D not resolved. Trimming removed 2 bases at V and 5 bases at J, with 5 bases between. Germline lookup yields CDR1 SGHDT and CDR2 YYEEEE. The CDR3 runs 11 residues. The chain's CDR3 is CASSFENEQYF. CDR3 coding DNA: TGTGCCAGCAGCTTCGAAAACGAGCAGTACTTC.

The J gene is TRBJ2-7, the V gene TRBV5-1, with TRBD2 identical over 8 bases. The CDR3 runs 12 residues. Germline V gene lookup returns CDR1 SGHRS and CDR2 YFSETQ. Losses at the gene ends were 3 bases for V and 6 bases for J; bases not matched to a gene: 2. This CDR3 reads CASSWTSSEQYF. CDR3 nucleotide sequence: TGCGCCAGCAGCTGGACTAGCAGCGAGCAGTACTTC.

On this clonotype: A much larger clonotype is one base distant, so this may be a read error. The CDR3 here is CAGRQGGTYEQYF. DNA of the CDR3: TGTGCCGGAAGACAGGGGGGAACCTACGAGCAGTACTTC. The chain is built from TRBV2 and TRBJ2-7, with 9 bases aligning to TRBD1. CDR3 length: 13 amino acids. V trimming: 11 bases; J trimming: 2 bases; junction bases outside the gene matches: 7. Germline assignment: CDR1 SNHLY and CDR2 FYNNEI.

Ten or more counts support this clonotype. The rearrangement links TRBV29-1 to TRBJ2-3; D is undetermined. V shed 5 bases and J shed 4 bases, with 16 bases lying between them. CDR1 is SQVTM, CDR2 ANQGSEA, per germline. The CDR3 sequence is 14 residues long. The CDR3 DNA sequence: TGCAGCGTTCGGCTCGGTGTGGTGTCAGATACGCAGTATTTT. This codes for CSVRLGVVSDTQYF.

V gene TRBV20-1 combines with J gene TRBJ2-1; 12 positions agree with TRBD2. V lost 0 bases, J lost 6 bases, and 9 bases stayed unmatched. The CDR3 totals 17 residues. Germline V CDR1 and CDR2: DFQATT, SNEGSKA (reference sequence). For the CDR3, the DNA is TGCAGTGCTAGAGATGTGGCTAGCGGGAGGGCCGGCAATGAGCAGTTCTTC. It is translated as CSARDVASGRAGNEQFF.